What follows are 6 T cell receptor beta chains derived from one specimen sequenced in a study of early T cells in non-severe SARS-CoV-2 infection. TCRdb ran MiXCR on the 5' RACE reads and lists one entry per CDR3 protein. The sample holds about 71,000 distinct CDR3 sequences, around 12% seen once. The source was whole blood, collected at baseline. Receptors originate from an adult who was a healthcare worker with PCR-confirmed SARS-CoV-2 infection or an uninfected control (not recorded which).

The chain employs TRBV11-2 and TRBJ2-2; a possible D gene is TRBD2 (5 bases). Germline V gene lookup returns CDR1 SGHAT and CDR2 FQNNGV. V shed 4 bases and J shed 0 bases, with 12 bases lying between them. The CDR3 has 16 amino acids. CDR3 sequence: CASSSPGNPNTGELFF. CDR3 sequence (DNA): TGTGCCAGCAGCTCCCCGGGGAACCCGAACACCGGGGAGCTGTTTTTT.

There are many counts of this clonotype. The V and J genes are TRBV7-8 and TRBJ2-2; D unresolved. The germline V gene has CDR1 SGHVS and CDR2 FQNEAQ. The ends were cut back, 8 bases at V and 8 bases at J, with 9 bases in the middle. The CDR3 extends over 11 amino acids. CDR3 nucleotide sequence: TGTGCCAGCGGCAGTCAAGGGGAGCTGTTTTTT. This translates into CASGSQGELFF.

On this clonotype: The germline gene is not matched at one end of the junction; a read error may be the cause. The V gene is TRBV11-2, the J gene TRBJ1-1; D gene ambiguous. Looked up from germline, CDR1 is SGHAT and CDR2 is FQNNGV. This CDR3 is built from 12 residues. CDR3 residues: CASSGLSTEASF. CDR3 bases: TGTGCCAGCAGTGGCTTATCAACTGAAGCTTCCTTT. Together with reference TRBV11-2 and TRBJ1-1, the CDR3 gives the full variable domain: EAGVAQSPRYKIIEKRQSVAFWCNPISGHATLYWYQQILGQGPKLLIQFQNNGVVDDSQLPKDRFSAERLKGVDSTLKIQPAKLEDSAVYLCASSGLSTEASFGQGTRLTVV.

In its sample, this clonotype was seen many times. The chain couples TRBV13 to TRBJ1-3; a weak D match, TRBD1 (6 bases). The CDR3 loop spans 19 amino acids. Per the germline V gene, CDR1 is PRHDT and CDR2 is FYEKMQ (reference sequence). Trimming stripped 5 bases from V and 0 bases from J, with 23 bases between. The CDR3 region has the DNA TGTGCCAGCAGCGCCGAGGGGGAGCCCATACCATCCTCTGGAAACACCATATATTTT. Translated: CASSAEGEPIPSSGNTIYF. The full variable domain, its missing parts supplied by reference TRBV13 and TRBJ1-3, is AAGVIQSPRHLIKEKRETATLKCYPIPRHDTVYWYQQGPGQDPQFLISFYEKMQSDKGSIPDRFSAQQFSDYHSELNMSSLELGDSALYFCASSAEGEPIPSSGNTIYFGEGSWLTVV.

The gene calls are TRBV7-2 and TRBJ2-5; D is possibly TRBD1 (6 bases). CDR3 length: 13 amino acids. The V and J ends lost 7 bases and 4 bases respectively, with 13 bases between them. The germline V gene encodes CDR1 SGHTA and CDR2 FQGNSA. The CDR3 sequence is CASNLQGPETQYF. The CDR3 bases are TGTGCCAGCAACCTACAGGGTCCAGAGACCCAGTACTTC.

The CDR3 DNA is TGTGCCAGCAGGAGGGACCCGACCTACAATGAGCAGTTCTTC. It is translated as CASRRDPTYNEQFF. The chain employs TRBV6-2 or TRBV6-3 and TRBJ2-1, with D perhaps matching TRBD1 or TRBD2 (5 bases each). Germline-derived CDR1 and CDR2 are MNHEY and SVGEGT. The CDR3 is 14 residues long. V lost 6 bases to trimming and J lost 2 bases, with 11 bases between them.